Below, 16 T cell receptor beta chains from the same sample are listed, as sequenced in a study of cytotoxic CD8 clonotypes in ibrutinib-treated CLL. Clones were read by immunoSEQ multiplex PCR, and TCRdb kept only the in-frame ones, dropping some. The data hold some 140,000 clones, with approximately 90% observed a single time. Sequences were derived from PBMCs, sampled after 12 months of ibrutinib treatment. The receptors originated from a human donor with chronic lymphocytic leukemia.

Comment on this clone: The junction departs from germline at one end; a sequencing error may be responsible. This chain connects TRBV7-7 to TRBJ2-7, with D possibly being TRBD1 (6 bases). The CDR3 length is 17 residues. CDR1 and CDR2 (germline): SSHAT, FNYEAQ (reference sequence). CDR3 in amino acids: CASSPGVSLEVSYEQYF. The CDR3 DNA follows: TGTGCTAGCAGCCCAGGGGTGTCGCTTGAAGTATCCTACGAGCAGTACTTC.

The chain joins TRBV28 to TRBJ2-3, with a weak D call TRBD1 (5 bases). From germline, CDR1 is MDHEN and CDR2 SYDVKM. V was clipped by 5 bases and J by 2 bases, with 17 bases between them. The CDR3 runs 16 residues. CDR3 sequence: CASSGSETVATDTQYF. CDR3 nucleotides: TGTGCCAGCAGTGGTTCCGAGACAGTGGCCACAGATACGCAGTATTTT.

The rearrangement joins TRBV5-8 to TRBJ2-3; D is uncertain. V was trimmed by 0 bases and J by 0 bases, leaving 8 bases between them. The CDR3 covers 15 residues. From germline, CDR1 is SGHTS and CDR2 YDEGEE. For the CDR3, the DNA is TGTGCCAGCAGCTTGGCTGCATTCAGCACAGATACGCAGTATTTT. Protein: CASSLAAFSTDTQYF.

The J gene is TRBJ2-1, the V gene TRBV9; TRBD1 or TRBD2 may be the D gene (5 bases each). The CDR3 is made up of 13 amino acids. The germline V and J ends were trimmed by 4 bases and 9 bases, with 14 bases remaining between them. Germline V lookup: CDR1 SGDLS, CDR2 YYNGEE. The CDR3 DNA reads TGTGCCAGCAGCTCCCCCCAGGGACCTGAGCAGTTCTTC. This gives the protein CASSSPQGPEQFF. Based on the CDR3 plus reference TRBV9 and TRBJ2-1, the full variable domain is DSGVTQTPKHLITATGQRVTLRCSPRSGDLSVYWYQQSLDQGLQFLIQYYNGEERAKGNILERFSAQQFPDLHSELNLSSLELGDSALYFCASSSPQGPEQFFGPGTRLTVL.

The chain joins TRBV6-5 to TRBJ2-7; TRBD2 might be the D (6 bases). Germline loops: CDR1 MNHEY, CDR2 SVGAGI. Trimming left V 2 bases short and J 1 base short, with 12 bases between. This CDR3 is 15 amino acids long. CDR3 nucleotides: TGTGCCAGCAGTTACGGGGCGACTAGTTCCTACGAGCAGTACTTC. This gives the protein CASSYGATSSYEQYF.

The chain couples TRBV5-1 to TRBJ2-5; 7 positions match TRBD2. The length of the CDR3 is 19 residues. Per the germline V gene, CDR1 is SGHRS and CDR2 is YFSETQ. V lost 4 bases, J lost 2 bases, and 20 bases stayed unmatched. The CDR3 region is CASSRPEQTPSGGQETQYF. The CDR3 region has the DNA TGCGCCAGCAGCCGACCCGAACAAACTCCTAGCGGAGGGCAAGAGACCCAGTACTTC.

CDR3 residues: CASSPTSHRDSDEKLFF. The CDR3 DNA reads as TGTGCCAGCTCACCGACCAGTCACAGGGATTCTGATGAAAAACTGTTTTTT. This rearrangement joins TRBV18 to TRBJ1-4, with TRBD1 as a possible D gene (6 bases). Germline V CDR1 and CDR2: KGHSH, LQKENI. The CDR3 contains 17 residues. V was trimmed by 3 bases and J by 6 bases, leaving 20 bases between them.

The rearrangement uses TRBV7-2 and TRBJ1-5; D may be TRBD1 (6 bases). In germline, CDR1 is SGHTA, CDR2 FQGNSA. Trimming shortened V by 6 bases and J by 4 bases, and 13 bases separated the two germline ends. The CDR3 spans 14 residues. The CDR3 reads CASSTTGPNQPQHF. CDR3 nucleotide sequence: TGTGCCAGCAGTACTACAGGGCCAAATCAGCCCCAGCATTTT.

The CDR3 nucleotides read TGTGCCAGCAGCGTCAGACAGGGGACCGGGGAGCTGTTTTTT. Its translation: CASSVRQGTGELFF. V gene TRBV9 combines with J gene TRBJ2-2; 8 bases are a match to TRBD1. This CDR3 has 14 residues. CDR1 is SGDLS and CDR2 is YYNGEE in the germline V gene. With 2 bases clipped from V and 5 bases from J, the junction kept 2 bases outside the gene matches. The full variable domain, rest sourced from reference TRBV9 and TRBJ2-2, is DSGVTQTPKHLITATGQRVTLRCSPRSGDLSVYWYQQSLDQGLQFLIQYYNGEERAKGNILERFSAQQFPDLHSELNLSSLELGDSALYFCASSVRQGTGELFFGEGSRLTVL.

The chain is built from TRBV9 and TRBJ2-2, with a weak D call TRBD2 (7 bases). The CDR3 is 18 amino acids. Germline V gene lookup returns CDR1 SGDLS and CDR2 YYNGEE. The germline V and J ends were trimmed by 0 bases and 0 bases, with 15 bases remaining between them. CDR3 amino acids: CASSVGEGDTSNTGELFF. CDR3 DNA sequence: TGTGCCAGCAGCGTAGGGGAGGGGGACACGTCGAACACCGGGGAGCTGTTTTTT.

The chain has TRBV7-9 and TRBJ2-3; D not resolved. The CDR3 runs to 17 residues. V was trimmed by 7 bases and J by 0 bases, leaving 20 bases between them. Germline V gene sequence: CDR1 SEHNR, CDR2 FQNEAQ (reference sequence). This CDR3 is CASMSTHLHTSTDTQYF. CDR3 DNA: TGTGCCAGCATGTCCACACACCTTCATACTAGCACAGATACGCAGTATTTT.

The CDR3 sequence: CASSLLIGIRGSGGELFF. For the CDR3, the DNA is TGTGCCAGCAGCTTATTAATCGGTATTCGGGGGAGCGGCGGGGAGCTGTTTTTT. The gene calls are TRBV7-2 and TRBJ2-2; possibly TRBD2 for D (6 bases). Germline CDR1 reads SGHTA; CDR2 reads FQGNSA. The CDR3 contains 18 residues. Trimming cost V 2 bases and J 7 bases, with 23 bases left between them.

The chain combines TRBV13 with TRBJ1-3; D is possibly TRBD1 (5 bases). The CDR3 is made up of 15 amino acids. CDR1 PRHDT and CDR2 FYEKMQ come from the germline V gene (reference sequence). Trimming cost V 4 bases and J 9 bases, with 19 bases left between them. Written as DNA, the CDR3 is TGTGCCAGCAGCTCCGGGCAGGGCTTTGCGGGCACCATATATTTT. Its translation is CASSSGQGFAGTIYF.

The gene calls are TRBV7-9 and TRBJ2-3, with D uncertain. The CDR3 covers 13 residues. Germline V gives CDR1 SEHNR, CDR2 FQNEAQ (reference sequence). The V end was cut by 6 bases, the J end by 0 bases, with 7 bases between. The CDR3 nucleotides read TGTGCCAGCAGTTACCCTAGCACAGATACGCAGTATTTT. Protein product: CASSYPSTDTQYF.

The CDR3 reads CASDRGSYEQYF. CDR3 nucleotide sequence: TGTGCCTCCGACAGGGGATCCTACGAGCAGTACTTC. The V call is TRBV7-9, the J call TRBJ2-7, with 8 bases fitting TRBD1. With 11 bases clipped from V and 1 base from J, the junction kept 4 bases outside the gene matches. There are 12 residues in the CDR3. CDR1 and CDR2 (germline): SEHNR, FQNEAQ (reference sequence).

The rearrangement links TRBV7-3 to TRBJ1-1, with a possible D match to TRBD1 (6 bases). The V end was cut by 6 bases, the J end by 4 bases, with 15 bases between. The CDR3 loop spans 14 amino acids. Germline V lookup: CDR1 SGHTA, CDR2 FQGTGA. CDR3 in amino acids: CASSRGGWGTEAFF. CDR3 coding DNA: TGTGCCAGCAGTCGAGGGGGTTGGGGCACTGAAGCTTTCTTT. The full variable domain, its missing parts supplied by reference TRBV7-3 and TRBJ1-1, is GAGVSQTPSNKVTEKGKYVELRCDPISGHTALYWYRQSLGQGPEFLIYFQGTGAADDSGLPNDRFFAVRPEGSVSTLKIQRTERGDSAVYLCASSRGGWGTEAFFGQGTRLTVV.